These 13 T cell receptor beta chains share one sample of origin, sequenced in a study of blood T cell repertoires in COVID-19. Using immunoSEQ multiplex PCR, the repertoire was profiled, and TCRdb retains in-frame clones only, with some absent. The sample shows some 150,000 clones, 85% to 90% of them seen only once. Sequenced sample: PBMCs or T cells enriched from blood (not recorded which). The receptors were sampled from a woman aged 25 to 39 with acute COVID-19.

Only a few counts were recorded for this clone. V and J are TRBV5-5 and TRBJ2-6, with 7 bases that match TRBD1. CDR1 is SGHKS, CDR2 YYEKEE, per germline (reference sequence). V gave up 0 bases and J gave up 4 bases; unmatched junction bases: 4. The CDR3 length is 16 residues. CDR3 residues: CASSLGDRDGANVLTF. CDR3 bases: TGTGCCAGCAGCTTGGGTGACAGGGACGGGGCCAACGTCCTGACTTTC.

The chain recombines TRBV29-1 with TRBJ2-1; 14 nucleotides align to TRBD2. CDR3 size: 15 residues. From germline, CDR1 is SQVTM and CDR2 ANQGSEA. J gave up 14 bases and V 5 bases, and 14 bases lay outside the gene matches. For the CDR3, the DNA is TGCAGCGTTCCCCCGGGACTAGCGGGAGTCCACCAAGAGTTCTTC. As protein: CSVPPGLAGVHQEFF.

The chain combines TRBV25-1 with TRBJ2-3; the D gene is possibly TRBD1 (6 bases). Germline V gene data show CDR1 as MGHDK and CDR2 as SYGVNS. This CDR3 has 17 amino acids. Trimming took off 2 bases at V and 3 bases at J, with 18 bases between the two ends. The CDR3 nucleotides are TGTGCCAGCAGTGAAGAAACAGGGAATCGGGATACAGATACGCAGTATTTT. This gives the protein CASSEETGNRDTDTQYF.

The V gene is TRBV20-1, the J gene TRBJ2-7; D not resolved. The CDR3 contains 11 residues. V gave up 6 bases and J gave up 3 bases, with 9 bases separating them. Germline assignment: CDR1 DFQATT and CDR2 SNEGSKA (reference sequence). The CDR3 DNA reads as TGCAGTGCCCAGGCCTTCTACGAGCAGTACTTC. Translated: CSAQAFYEQYF.

In its sample, this clone was seen once. V is TRBV5-1 and J is TRBJ2-7; D is undetermined. The CDR3 is 15 amino acids. Germline V gene data show CDR1 as SGHRS and CDR2 as YFSETQ. Trimming pared 0 bases from V and 3 bases from J, leaving 13 bases between. The CDR3 region is CASSLVPSEIYEQYF. The CDR3 nucleotides read TGCGCCAGCAGCTTGGTTCCCAGCGAGATCTACGAGCAGTACTTC.

The chain couples TRBV7-6 to TRBJ1-3, with D unclear. Germline V gives CDR1 SGHVS, CDR2 FNYEAQ. With 2 bases removed from V and 0 bases from J, the gap between germline ends came to 11 bases. CDR3 length: 16 residues. Here the CDR3 reads CASSLMGPNSGNTIYF. CDR3 sequence (DNA): TGTGCCAGCAGCTTAATGGGCCCCAACTCTGGAAACACCATATATTTT.

This chain joins TRBV4-3 and TRBJ2-7; tentatively, D is TRBD1 (5 bases). CDR3 size: 16 residues. Germline CDR1 reads LGHNA; CDR2 reads YSLEER. Trimming left V 0 bases short and J 6 bases short, with 18 bases between. The chain's CDR3 is CASSQEQWGPLSEQYF. CDR3 sequence (DNA): TGCGCCAGCAGCCAAGAGCAGTGGGGCCCCCTTTCCGAGCAGTACTTC.

The J gene is TRBJ2-7, the V gene TRBV4-2, with 12 bases aligning to TRBD2. Trimming took 3 bases from V and 4 from J; bases not matched to a gene: 13. The germline CDR1 and CDR2 sequences are LGHNA and YNFKEQ. This CDR3 contains 18 residues. For the CDR3, the DNA is TGTGCCAGCAGCCAGGGGAAAGGGACTAGCGGGCTTGGGTACGAGCAGTACTTC. Its translation is CASSQGKGTSGLGYEQYF.

This clone was found a few times. This rearrangement joins TRBV7-9 to TRBJ2-1; 12 bases agree with TRBD2. The CDR3 covers 15 residues. V shed 4 bases, J shed 8 bases, and the junction held 6 bases outside the gene matches. CDR1 is SEHNR, CDR2 FQNEAQ, per germline (reference sequence). The CDR3 DNA sequence: TGTGCCAGCAGCTCGCCACTAGCGGGAGGCCATGAGCAGTTCTTC. Its protein product is CASSSPLAGGHEQFF.

J is TRBJ1-6 and V is TRBV30, with D uncertain. Trimming left V 4 bases short and J 4 bases short, with 14 bases between. The CDR3 totals 15 residues. Looked up from germline, CDR1 is GTSNPN and CDR2 is SVGIG (reference sequence). In nucleotides, the CDR3 is TGTGCCTGGAAAACCTTCGGGGAATATAATTCACCCCTCCACTTT. Amino acid sequence: CAWKTFGEYNSPLHF.

The chain recombines TRBV27 with TRBJ1-4; no definite D call. The ends were cut back, 4 bases at V and 2 bases at J, with 11 bases in the middle. The CDR3 is made up of 15 amino acids. The V gene's germline CDR1 is MNHEY and CDR2 SMNVEV (reference sequence). CDR3: CASSWSESTNEKLFF. The CDR3 DNA follows: TGTGCCAGCAGTTGGTCTGAAAGCACTAATGAAAAACTGTTTTTT.

The chain combines TRBV6-4 with TRBJ2-7; 10 bases fit TRBD1. V was clipped by 3 bases and J by 3 bases; unmatched bases: 2. CDR1 MRHNA and CDR2 SNTAGT come from the germline V gene. The CDR3 consists of 14 residues. The CDR3 DNA follows: TGTGCCAGCAGTGAGGGGGACAGGGGCTACGAGCAGTACTTC. Translating it yields CASSEGDRGYEQYF.

The V call is TRBV5-6, the J call TRBJ2-2; 10 nucleotides agree with TRBD2. Trimming at V came to 0 bases and at J to 9 bases, leaving 8 bases not matched to a gene. The CDR3 spans 16 residues. Germline CDR1 reads SGHDT; CDR2 reads YYEEEE. In DNA form, the CDR3 reads TGTGCCAGCAGCTTGGGGCTAGCGGGAGCTCTGAGGGAGCTGTTTTTT. Its translation: CASSLGLAGALRELFF.